These 18 T cell receptor beta chains came from one sample sequenced in a study of monozygotic twins with inflammatory bowel disease. Each CDR3 protein gets one entry in TCRdb, which reprocessed the 5' RACE reads and gives no DNA. This repertoire includes roughly 320,000 distinct CDR3 sequences. Sequences were obtained from blood. All receptors derive from a human donor with ulcerative colitis or Crohn's disease, or a healthy co-twin of an affected twin (not recorded which).

Here the CDR3 reads CASSSLEGQPQHF. This chain connects TRBV9 to TRBJ1-5. The CDR3 has 13 residues. Germline lookup yields CDR1 SGDLS and CDR2 YYNGEE.

The rearrangement uses TRBV5-5 and TRBJ2-2. Germline CDR1 and CDR2: SGHKS and YYEKEE (reference sequence). This CDR3 spans 14 amino acids. This chain's CDR3 is CASRRLTDTGELFF.

The J gene is TRBJ2-1, the V gene TRBV28; there is no DNA to check the TCRdb D call of TRBD2. CDR3 length: 15 amino acids. CDR1 and CDR2 from the germline V gene are MDHEN and SYDVKM. CDR3 loop: CASSAPGLAQNEQFF.

This chain joins TRBV6-1 and TRBJ2-2; the TCRdb D gene call, TRBD1, has no DNA to confirm it. Germline lookup yields CDR1 MNHNS and CDR2 SASEGT. The CDR3 covers 20 residues. This CDR3 reads CASSGPTFQGARKGTGELFF.

This sequence joins TRBV5-4 and TRBJ2-5; checking the TCRdb D call of TRBD2 is not possible without DNA. Germline CDR1 is SGHNT and CDR2 is YYREEE (reference sequence). This CDR3 is 16 amino acids long. The CDR3 sequence: CASSLTSGINQETQYF.

V gene TRBV6-5 combines with J gene TRBJ2-1. Per the germline V gene, CDR1 is MNHEY and CDR2 is SVGAGI. This CDR3 spans 14 amino acids. The CDR3 sequence: CASSYRWDGDEQFF.

J is TRBJ2-1 and V is TRBV18; TCRdb's assignment of TRBD1 cannot be checked, as there is no DNA. CDR3 length: 15 amino acids. Germline V gene data show CDR1 as KGHSH and CDR2 as LQKENI. The CDR3 protein is CASSVTGEASNEQFF.

The chain couples TRBV28 to TRBJ2-2. CDR3 size: 14 residues. The germline gives CDR1 MDHEN, CDR2 SYDVKM. CDR3 region: CASSFWGIPGELFF.

The CDR3 here is CASSLGIRGPDEKLFF. The V call is TRBV7-9, the J call TRBJ1-4; TCRdb selects TRBD1, and the lack of DNA leaves this call unchecked. CDR1 and CDR2 (germline): SEHNR, FQNEAQ (reference sequence). The CDR3 is 16 residues long.

The chain has TRBV7-2 and TRBJ2-5. The CDR3 sequence is 15 residues long. CDR1 is SGHTA, CDR2 FQGNSA, per germline. The CDR3: CASSFGETYQETQYF.

The chain is built from TRBV7-2 and TRBJ2-1; TCRdb designates TRBD1, a call that cannot be tested without DNA. Germline values: CDR1 SGHTA, CDR2 FQGNSA. This CDR3 is built from 15 residues. CDR3 in amino acids: CASSLMGQTYNEQFF.

The chain couples TRBV6-2 or TRBV6-3 to TRBJ2-1; TCRdb's assignment of TRBD2 cannot be checked, as there is no DNA. The germline gives CDR1 MNHEY, CDR2 SVGEGT. There are 14 residues in the CDR3. The CDR3 spells CASSYGISDNEQFF.

The chain has TRBV12-3 or TRBV12-4 and TRBJ1-5; TCRdb reports TRBD1, a call that lacks DNA to check it against. The CDR3 has 13 amino acids. The CDR3 sequence is CASSQQGREPQHF.

This chain's CDR3 is CASSLAGGSEQYF. The rearrangement joins TRBV5-1 to TRBJ2-7; absent DNA, TCRdb's TRBD1 call cannot be checked. Germline-derived CDR1 and CDR2 are SGHRS and YFSETQ. The length of the CDR3 is 13 residues.

V gene TRBV29-1 combines with J gene TRBJ2-1; with no DNA, the TCRdb D assignment of TRBD2 cannot be verified. CDR1 SQVTM and CDR2 ANQGSEA come from the germline V gene. The CDR3 length is 16 residues. The CDR3 protein is CSVASPSGRSYNEQFF.

The chain joins TRBV7-2 to TRBJ2-5; TCRdb gives TRBD2 as the D gene, but with no DNA this cannot be confirmed. Germline lookup yields CDR1 SGHTA and CDR2 FQGNSA. The CDR3 has 15 residues. The CDR3 sequence is CASSLGGSSQETQYF.

This chain links TRBV5-4 with TRBJ2-5; TCRdb's assignment of TRBD2 cannot be checked, as there is no DNA. CDR1 is SGHNT, CDR2 YYREEE, per germline (reference sequence). This CDR3 has 17 residues. The chain's CDR3 is CASSPEPPVLAGETQYF.

The chain has TRBV13 and TRBJ1-2. The CDR3 is 11 residues long. Germline V gene lookup returns CDR1 PRHDT and CDR2 FYEKMQ (reference sequence). This CDR3 reads CASRKFYGYTF.